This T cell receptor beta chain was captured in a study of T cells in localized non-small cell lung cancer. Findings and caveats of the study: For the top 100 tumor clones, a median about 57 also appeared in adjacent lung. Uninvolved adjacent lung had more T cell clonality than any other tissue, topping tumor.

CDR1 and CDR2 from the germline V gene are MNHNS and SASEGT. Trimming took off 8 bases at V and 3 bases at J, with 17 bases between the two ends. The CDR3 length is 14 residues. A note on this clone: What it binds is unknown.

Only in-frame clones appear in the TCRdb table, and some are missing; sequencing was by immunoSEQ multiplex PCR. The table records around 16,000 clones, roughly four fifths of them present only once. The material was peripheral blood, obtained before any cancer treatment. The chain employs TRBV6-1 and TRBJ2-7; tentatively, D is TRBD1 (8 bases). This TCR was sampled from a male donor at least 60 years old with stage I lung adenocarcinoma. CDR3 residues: CASGNTGGGYEQYF. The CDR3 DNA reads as TGTGCCAGCGGCAATACAGGGGGGGGCTACGAGCAGTACTTC.